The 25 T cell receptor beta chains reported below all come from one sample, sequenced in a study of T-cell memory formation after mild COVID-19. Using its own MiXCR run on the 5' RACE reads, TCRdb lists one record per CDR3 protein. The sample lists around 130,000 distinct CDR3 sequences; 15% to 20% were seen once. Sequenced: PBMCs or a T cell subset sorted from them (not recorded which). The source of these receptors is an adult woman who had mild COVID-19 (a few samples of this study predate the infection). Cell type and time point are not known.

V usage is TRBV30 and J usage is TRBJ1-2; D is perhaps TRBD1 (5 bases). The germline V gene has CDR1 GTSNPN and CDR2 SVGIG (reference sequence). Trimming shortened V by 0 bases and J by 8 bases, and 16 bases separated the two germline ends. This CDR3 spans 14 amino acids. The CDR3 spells CAWSVPGGAQGYTF. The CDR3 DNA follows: TGTGCCTGGAGTGTACCGGGAGGGGCGCAAGGCTACACCTTC.

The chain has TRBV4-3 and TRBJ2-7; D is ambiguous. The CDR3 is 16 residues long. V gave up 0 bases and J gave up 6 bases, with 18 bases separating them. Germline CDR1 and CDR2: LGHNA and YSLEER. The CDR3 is CASSQDNPPFVGEQYF. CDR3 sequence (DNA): TGCGCCAGCAGCCAAGATAATCCCCCTTTCGTCGGCGAGCAGTACTTC.

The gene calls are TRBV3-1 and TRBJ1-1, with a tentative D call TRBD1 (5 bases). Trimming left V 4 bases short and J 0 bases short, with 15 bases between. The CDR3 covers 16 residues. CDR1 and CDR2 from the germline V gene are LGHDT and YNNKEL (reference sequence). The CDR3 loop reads CASSPVGVSMNTEAFF. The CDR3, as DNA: TGTGCCAGCAGCCCCGTGGGGGTCAGCATGAACACTGAAGCTTTCTTT.

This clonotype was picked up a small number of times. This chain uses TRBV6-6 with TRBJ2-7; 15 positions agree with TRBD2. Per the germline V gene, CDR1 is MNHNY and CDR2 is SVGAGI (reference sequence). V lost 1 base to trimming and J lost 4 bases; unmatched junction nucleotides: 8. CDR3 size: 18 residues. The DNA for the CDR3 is TGTGCCAGCAGTTACTTCGGGACTAGCGGGAGGATGAGGTACGAGCAGTACTTC. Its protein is CASSYFGTSGRMRYEQYF.

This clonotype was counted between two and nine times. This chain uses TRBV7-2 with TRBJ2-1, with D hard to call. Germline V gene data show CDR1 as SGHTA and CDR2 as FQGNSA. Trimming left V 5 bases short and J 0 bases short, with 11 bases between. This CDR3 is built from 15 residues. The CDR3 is CASSSYSSSYNEQFF. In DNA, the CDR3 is TGTGCCAGCAGCAGCTACAGCAGCTCCTACAATGAGCAGTTCTTC.

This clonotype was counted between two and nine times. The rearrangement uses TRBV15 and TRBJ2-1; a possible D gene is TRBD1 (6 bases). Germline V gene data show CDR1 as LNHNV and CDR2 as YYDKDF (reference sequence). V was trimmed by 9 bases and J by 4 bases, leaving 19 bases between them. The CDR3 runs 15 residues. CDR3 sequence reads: CATATRDTPYNEQFF. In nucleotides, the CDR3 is TGTGCCACTGCAACCCGGGACACTCCTTACAATGAGCAGTTCTTC.

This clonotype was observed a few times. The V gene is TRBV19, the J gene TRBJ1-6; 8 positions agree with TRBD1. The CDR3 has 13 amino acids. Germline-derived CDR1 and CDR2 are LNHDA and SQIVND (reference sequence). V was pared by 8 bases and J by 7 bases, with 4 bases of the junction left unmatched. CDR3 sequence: CASGDRRNSPLHF. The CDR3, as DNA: TGTGCCAGTGGGGACAGGAGAAATTCACCCCTCCACTTT.

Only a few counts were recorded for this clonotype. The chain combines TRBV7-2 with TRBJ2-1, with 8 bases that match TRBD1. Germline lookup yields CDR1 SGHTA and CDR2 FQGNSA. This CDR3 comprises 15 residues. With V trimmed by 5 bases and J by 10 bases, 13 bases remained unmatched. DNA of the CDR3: TGTGCCAGCAGCACAACCGGGACAGGTGAACTGGAGCAGTTCTTC. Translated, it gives CASSTTGTGELEQFF.

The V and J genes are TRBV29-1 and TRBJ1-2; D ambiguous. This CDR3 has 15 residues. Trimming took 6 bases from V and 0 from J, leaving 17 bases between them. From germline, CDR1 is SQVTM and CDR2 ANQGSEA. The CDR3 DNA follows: TGCAGCGTAACAGCACTATCTTTGCCTAACTATGGCTACACCTTC. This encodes CSVTALSLPNYGYTF.

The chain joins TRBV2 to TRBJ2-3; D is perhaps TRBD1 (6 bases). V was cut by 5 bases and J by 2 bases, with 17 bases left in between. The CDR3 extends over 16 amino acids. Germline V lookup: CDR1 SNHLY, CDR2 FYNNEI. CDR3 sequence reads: CASSKQGTHSTDTQYF. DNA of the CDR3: TGTGCCAGCAGTAAACAGGGCACCCACTCCACAGATACGCAGTATTTT.

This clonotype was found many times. CDR3 nucleotides: TGTGCCAGCAGTTCAGGGTTCGGGGAGCTGTTTTTT. Protein: CASSSGFGELFF. The V call is TRBV6-4, the J call TRBJ2-2; possibly TRBD1 for D (5 bases). V lost 5 bases, J lost 7 bases, and 8 bases lay in between. This CDR3 is 12 amino acids long. Germline values: CDR1 MRHNA, CDR2 SNTAGT.

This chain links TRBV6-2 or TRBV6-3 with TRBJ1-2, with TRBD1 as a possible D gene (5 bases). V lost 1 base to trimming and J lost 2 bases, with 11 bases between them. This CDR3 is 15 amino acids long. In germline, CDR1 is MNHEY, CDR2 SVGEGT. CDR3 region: CASSYYGHLNYGYTF. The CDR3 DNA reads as TGTGCCAGCAGTTACTACGGACACTTGAACTATGGCTACACCTTC.

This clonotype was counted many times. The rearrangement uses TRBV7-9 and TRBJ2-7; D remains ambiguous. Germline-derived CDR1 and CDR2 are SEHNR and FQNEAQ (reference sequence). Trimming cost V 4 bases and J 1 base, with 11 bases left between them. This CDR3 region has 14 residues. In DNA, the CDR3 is TGTGCCAGCAGCTCTCACGTGGCGTCCTACGAGCAGTACTTC. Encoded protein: CASSSHVASYEQYF.

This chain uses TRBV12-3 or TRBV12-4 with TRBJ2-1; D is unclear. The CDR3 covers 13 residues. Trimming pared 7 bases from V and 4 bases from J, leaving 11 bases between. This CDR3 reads CASTVYLYNEQFF. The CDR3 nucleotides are TGTGCCAGCACGGTGTACCTTTACAATGAGCAGTTCTTC.

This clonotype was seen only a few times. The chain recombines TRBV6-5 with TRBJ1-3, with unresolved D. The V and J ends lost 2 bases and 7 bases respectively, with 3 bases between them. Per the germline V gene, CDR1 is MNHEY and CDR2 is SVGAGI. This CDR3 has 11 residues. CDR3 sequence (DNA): TGTGCCAGCAGTTACAAGAACACCATATATTTT. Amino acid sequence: CASSYKNTIYF.

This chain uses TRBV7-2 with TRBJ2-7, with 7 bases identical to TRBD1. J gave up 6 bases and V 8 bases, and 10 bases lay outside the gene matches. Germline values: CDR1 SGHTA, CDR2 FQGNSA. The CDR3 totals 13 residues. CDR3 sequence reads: CASRQGTFSEQYF. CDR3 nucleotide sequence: TGTGCCAGCCGACAGGGAACATTCTCCGAGCAGTACTTC. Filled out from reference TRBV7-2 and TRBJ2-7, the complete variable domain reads GAGVSQSPSNKVTEKGKDVELRCDPISGHTALYWYRQSLGQGLEFLIYFQGNSAPDKSGLPSDRFSAERTGGSVSTLTIQRTQQEDSAVYLCASRQGTFSEQYFGPGTRLTVT.

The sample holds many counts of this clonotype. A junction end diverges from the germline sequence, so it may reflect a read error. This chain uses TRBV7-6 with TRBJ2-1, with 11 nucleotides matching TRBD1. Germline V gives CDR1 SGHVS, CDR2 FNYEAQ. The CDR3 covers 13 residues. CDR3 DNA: TGTGCCAGCAGCTTAGGCGGACAGGGGGCCTTCACCTTC. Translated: CASSLGGQGAFTF.

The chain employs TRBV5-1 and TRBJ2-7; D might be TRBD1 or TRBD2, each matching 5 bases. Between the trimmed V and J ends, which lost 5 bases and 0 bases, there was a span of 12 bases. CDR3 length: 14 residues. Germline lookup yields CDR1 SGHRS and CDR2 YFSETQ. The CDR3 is CASRAGTGSYEQYF. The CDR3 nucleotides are TGCGCCAGCAGGGCCGGGACGGGCTCCTACGAGCAGTACTTC.

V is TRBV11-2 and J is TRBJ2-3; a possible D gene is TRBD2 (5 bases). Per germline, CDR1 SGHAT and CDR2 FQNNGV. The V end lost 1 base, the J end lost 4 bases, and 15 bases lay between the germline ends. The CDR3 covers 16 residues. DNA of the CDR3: TGTGCCAGCAGCTTAGTGGCTACTAGTGGCCCAGATACGCAGTATTTT. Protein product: CASSLVATSGPDTQYF.

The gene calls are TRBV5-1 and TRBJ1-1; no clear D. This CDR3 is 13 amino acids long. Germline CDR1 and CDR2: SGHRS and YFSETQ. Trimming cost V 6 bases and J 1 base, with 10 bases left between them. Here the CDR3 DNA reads TGCGCCAGCAACCGTCGGTCGAACACTGAAGCTTTCTTT. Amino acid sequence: CASNRRSNTEAFF.

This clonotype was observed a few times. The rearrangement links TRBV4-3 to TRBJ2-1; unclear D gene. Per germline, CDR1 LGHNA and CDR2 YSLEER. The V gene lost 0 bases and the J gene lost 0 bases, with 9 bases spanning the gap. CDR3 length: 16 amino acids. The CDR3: CASSQDWQYSYNEQFF. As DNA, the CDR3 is TGCGCCAGCAGCCAAGATTGGCAGTACTCCTACAATGAGCAGTTCTTC.

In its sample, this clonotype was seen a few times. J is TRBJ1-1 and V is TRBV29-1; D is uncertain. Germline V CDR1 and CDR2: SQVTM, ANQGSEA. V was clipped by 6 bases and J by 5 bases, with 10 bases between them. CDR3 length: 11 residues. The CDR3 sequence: CSVRVLTEAFF. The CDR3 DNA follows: TGCAGCGTGAGGGTTTTAACTGAAGCTTTCTTT.

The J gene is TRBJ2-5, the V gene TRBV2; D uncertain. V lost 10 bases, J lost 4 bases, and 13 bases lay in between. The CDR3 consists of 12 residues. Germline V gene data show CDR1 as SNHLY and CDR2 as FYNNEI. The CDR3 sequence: CATQDAGETQYF. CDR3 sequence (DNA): TGTGCCACCCAGGATGCTGGAGAGACCCAGTACTTC.

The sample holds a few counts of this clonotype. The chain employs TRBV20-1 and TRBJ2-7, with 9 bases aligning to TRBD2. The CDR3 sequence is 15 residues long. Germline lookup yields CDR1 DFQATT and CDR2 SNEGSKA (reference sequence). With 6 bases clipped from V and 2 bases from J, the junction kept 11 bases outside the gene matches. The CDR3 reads CSAAGGGAATYEQYF. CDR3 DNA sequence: TGCAGTGCCGCGGGCGGGGGGGCAGCTACCTACGAGCAGTACTTC.

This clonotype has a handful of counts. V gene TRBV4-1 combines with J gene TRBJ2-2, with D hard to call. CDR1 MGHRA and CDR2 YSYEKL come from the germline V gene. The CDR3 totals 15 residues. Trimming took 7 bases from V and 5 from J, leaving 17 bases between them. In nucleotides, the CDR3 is TGCGCCAGCACCCGCCCAGGCGGTGGTACCGGGGAGCTGTTTTTT. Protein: CASTRPGGGTGELFF.